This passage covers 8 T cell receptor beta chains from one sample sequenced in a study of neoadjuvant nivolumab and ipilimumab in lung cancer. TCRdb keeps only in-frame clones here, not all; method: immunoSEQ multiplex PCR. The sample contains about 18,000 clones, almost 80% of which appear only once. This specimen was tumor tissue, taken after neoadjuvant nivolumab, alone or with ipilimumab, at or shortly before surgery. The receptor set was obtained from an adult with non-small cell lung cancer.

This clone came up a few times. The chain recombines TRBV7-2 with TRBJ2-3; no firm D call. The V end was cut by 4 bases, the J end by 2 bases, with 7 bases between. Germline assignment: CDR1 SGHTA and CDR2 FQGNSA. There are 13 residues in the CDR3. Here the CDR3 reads CASSSWYTDTQYF. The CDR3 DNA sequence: TGTGCCAGCAGCTCCTGGTACACAGATACGCAGTATTTT.

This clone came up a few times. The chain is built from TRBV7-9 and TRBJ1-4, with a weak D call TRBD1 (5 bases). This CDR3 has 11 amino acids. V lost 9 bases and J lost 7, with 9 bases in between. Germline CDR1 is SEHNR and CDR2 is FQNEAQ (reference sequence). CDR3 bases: TGTGCCAGTCAGGGAAGTGAAAAACTGTTTTTT. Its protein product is CASQGSEKLFF.

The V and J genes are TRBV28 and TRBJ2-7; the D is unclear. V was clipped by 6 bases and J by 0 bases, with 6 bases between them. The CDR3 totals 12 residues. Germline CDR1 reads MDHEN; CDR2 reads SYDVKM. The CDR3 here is CASRKYSYEQYF. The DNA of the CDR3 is TGTGCCAGCAGAAAGTACTCCTACGAGCAGTACTTC.

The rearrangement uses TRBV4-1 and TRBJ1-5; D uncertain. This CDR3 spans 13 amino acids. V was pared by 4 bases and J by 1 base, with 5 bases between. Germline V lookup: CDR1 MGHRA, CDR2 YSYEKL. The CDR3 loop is CASSPESNQPQHF. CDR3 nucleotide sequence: TGCGCCAGCAGCCCCGAGAGCAATCAGCCCCAGCATTTT.

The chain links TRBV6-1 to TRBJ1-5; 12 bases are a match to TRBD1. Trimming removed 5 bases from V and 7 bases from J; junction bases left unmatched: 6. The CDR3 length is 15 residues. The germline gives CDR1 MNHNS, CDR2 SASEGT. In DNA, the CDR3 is TGTGCCAGCAGTTCGGGACAGGGGGCAGGGCAGCCCCAGCATTTT. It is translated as CASSSGQGAGQPQHF.

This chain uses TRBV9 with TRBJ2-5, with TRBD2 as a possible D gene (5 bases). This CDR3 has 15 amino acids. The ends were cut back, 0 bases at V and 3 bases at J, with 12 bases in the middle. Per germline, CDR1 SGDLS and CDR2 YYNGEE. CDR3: CASSVEAWGEETQYF. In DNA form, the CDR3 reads TGTGCCAGCAGCGTAGAAGCCTGGGGAGAAGAGACCCAGTACTTC.

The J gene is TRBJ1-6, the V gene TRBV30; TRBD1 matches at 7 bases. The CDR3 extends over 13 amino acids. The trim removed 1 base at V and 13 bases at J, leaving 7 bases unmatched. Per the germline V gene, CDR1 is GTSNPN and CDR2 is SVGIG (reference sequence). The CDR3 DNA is TGTGCCTGGAGTGCCGACAGGGTCTCGCCCCTCCACTTT. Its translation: CAWSADRVSPLHF. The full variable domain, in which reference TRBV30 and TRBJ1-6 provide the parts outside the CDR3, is SQTIHQWPATLVQPVGSPLSLECTVEGTSNPNLYWYRQAAGRGLQLLFYSVGIGQISSEVPQNLSASRPQDRQFILSSKKLLLSDSGFYLCAWSADRVSPLHFGNGTRLTVT.

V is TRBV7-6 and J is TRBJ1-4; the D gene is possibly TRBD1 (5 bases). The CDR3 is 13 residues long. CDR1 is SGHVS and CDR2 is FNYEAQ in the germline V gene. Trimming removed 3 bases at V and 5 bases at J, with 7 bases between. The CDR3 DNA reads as TGTGCCAGCAGCTTGAAGGGGAATGAAAAACTGTTTTTT. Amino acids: CASSLKGNEKLFF.